This T cell receptor (beta chain) was sequenced in a study of blood T cell repertoires in COVID-19. Background on the study: Researchers got acute and convalescent COVID-19 samples from the United States, Italy and Spain.

Clinical histories supplied by participants themselves formed the basis of cohort assignment. This clone has just one count. Assay used: immunoSEQ multiplex PCR; TCRdb lists only in-frame clones, some missing. The repertoire holds some 150,000 clones, with 60% to 80% as singletons. Germline CDR1 ENHRY, CDR2 SYGVKD. There are 15 residues in the CDR3. V trimming: 3 bases; J trimming: 0 bases; junction bases outside the gene matches: 3. Sequenced input: PBMCs or T cells enriched from blood (not recorded which). V is TRBV10-3 and J is TRBJ1-1, with 8 bases matching TRBD1. The receptor's source is a woman aged 45 to 65 who had recovered from COVID-19. The DNA for the CDR3 is TGTGCCATCAGTGACCAGGGGGCGCTGAACACTGAAGCTTTCTTT. Translating gives CAISDQGALNTEAFF.